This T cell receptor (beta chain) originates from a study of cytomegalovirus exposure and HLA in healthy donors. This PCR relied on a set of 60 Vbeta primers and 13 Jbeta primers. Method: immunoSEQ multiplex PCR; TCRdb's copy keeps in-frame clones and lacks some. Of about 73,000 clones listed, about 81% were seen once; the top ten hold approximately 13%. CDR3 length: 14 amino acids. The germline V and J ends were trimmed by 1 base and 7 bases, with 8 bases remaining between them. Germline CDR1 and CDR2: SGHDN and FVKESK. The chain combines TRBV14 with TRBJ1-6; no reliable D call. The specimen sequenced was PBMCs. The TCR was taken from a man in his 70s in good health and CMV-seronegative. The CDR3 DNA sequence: TGTGCCAGCAGCCAAGGGGCCGAAAATTCACCCCTCCACTTT. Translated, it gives CASSQGAENSPLHF.